A selection of T cell receptor beta chains follows, all from one sample in a study of technical replicates of blood from a few donors. The repertoire was sequenced with immunoSEQ multiplex PCR; TCRdb's copy has only in-frame clones and lacks some. This table holds 50,000 to 70,000 clones, roughly 90% found once. Input material: PBMCs. Source of these receptors: a human donor in good health. Some clones in this sample may be carry-over from other donors' samples. The conserved cysteine and the conserved F or W are not part of the CDR3 here.

J gene,CDR3 length,V gene,CDR3 protein
TRBJ1-3,13,TRBV5-8,ASTPRPTAGNTIY
TRBJ2-3,18,TRBV29-1,SVSSPTSGRRGSSTDTQY
TRBJ1-3,14,TRBV9,ASSPDRTSAGNTIY
TRBJ2-5,15,TRBV9,ASSAGTSGGLQETQY
TRBJ2-7,11,TRBV7-7,ASSPGGGYEQY
TRBJ1-1,11,TRBV27,ASSFKGSREAF
TRBJ2-5,12,TRBV6-5,ASSYAGRAGTQY
TRBJ1-5,14,TRBV19,ASSPRDRGLSQPQH
TRBJ1-1,12,TRBV25-1,ASSELDRNTEAF
TRBJ2-7,14,TRBV7-2,ASSLGLGTSPLEQY
TRBJ2-4,15,TRBV4-2,ASSQGRLESAKNIQY
TRBJ2-3,11,TRBV6-5,ASSNREADTQY
TRBJ2-5,13,TRBV9,ASSPSEAPGQTQY
TRBJ1-1,12,TRBV5-1,ASSLTLANTEAF
TRBJ2-7,11,TRBV7-2,ASSLPGSYEQY
TRBJ2-3,13,TRBV2,AREERGGSTDTQY
TRBJ2-1,13,TRBV9,ASSRRDYRPNEQF
TRBJ2-1,11,TRBV4-1,ASSQEYRSEQF
TRBJ2-1,9,TRBV7-8,ASSLGRAWF
TRBJ1-2,12,TRBV6-5,ASSSGQGYYGYT
TRBJ1-5,13,TRBV4-3,ASSQEKGRGQPQH
TRBJ2-7,11,TRBV7-3,ASSLDSNYEQY
TRBJ1-6,11,TRBV30,AWQQGFNSPLH
TRBJ2-7,11,TRBV19,ASSWAGVGEQY
TRBJ2-3,17,TRBV4-1,ASSQSRLAGLLSTDTQY
TRBJ1-5,13,TRBV7-8,ASSSRGTGHQPQH
TRBJ1-5,15,TRBV7-9,ASSFLGFGYSNQPQH
TRBJ1-2,13,TRBV18,ASSPPAGYPMGYT
TRBJ2-3,13,TRBV5-1,ASSLSGASTDTQY
TRBJ2-7,14,TRBV7-2,ASSRDSTSGTYEQY
TRBJ2-7,13,TRBV10-3,AISEPRTGAYEQY
TRBJ2-3,13,TRBV30,AWSLTGVGTDTQY
TRBJ2-7,15,TRBV7-9,ASSLLLAGARPYEQY
TRBJ1-2,11,TRBV21-1,ASSPVRVYGYT
TRBJ2-7,13,TRBV4-2,ASSQGQGPSYEQY
TRBJ2-1,12,TRBV14,ASSPLGDTTEQF
TRBJ2-7,13,TRBV4-3,ASSQVWTGSYEQY
TRBJ1-1,13,TRBV7-3,ASSTQTGSNTEAF
TRBJ2-3,13,TRBV6-5,ASSYRAGSTDTQY
TRBJ1-2,11,TRBV28,ASSFGKTRGYT
TRBJ1-2,14,TRBV18,ASSPLGQGLGDGYT
TRBJ1-1,9,TRBV20-1,SAAGGSEAF